The 22 T cell receptor beta chains in this list originate from one sample, sequenced in a study of human T cells and chemical hapten exposure. TCRdb processed the RACE reads anew with MiXCR; each CDR3 protein has one entry. Of 150,000 or so distinct CDR3 sequences in the sample, approximately 14% were seen once. Documented time point: patch test 1, 2 weeks after DPC sensitization. Treatment denoted: therapeutic diphenylcyclopropenone sensitization with weekly scalp DPC. Sequencing used whole blood, obtained in connection with sensitization to the hapten diphenylcyclopropenone (DPC). The receptors were gathered from a woman in her 30s with alopecia areata. Some clones in this sample may be carry-over from other donors' samples.

The genes are TRBV12-3 or TRBV12-4 and TRBJ1-1, with no clear D. CDR3 size: 15 residues. V was pared by 6 bases and J by 7 bases, with 21 bases between. Here the CDR3 DNA reads TGTGCCAGCAGCCTTTATGGCGGAGGAACTGGTGAAGCTTTCTTT. It yields the protein CASSLYGGGTGEAFF.

This clonotype was seen a few times. The chain employs TRBV5-1 and TRBJ2-3; the match to TRBD1 covers 8 bases. The junction had 9 bases not matched to a gene; V was cut back by 3 bases and J by 0 bases. The length of the CDR3 is 17 residues. Germline lookup yields CDR1 SGHRS and CDR2 YFSETQ. The CDR3 is CASSSARTGTSTDTQYF. CDR3 sequence (DNA): TGCGCCAGCAGCTCAGCCCGGACAGGGACTAGCACAGATACGCAGTATTTT.

This clonotype was observed many times. The rearrangement links TRBV20-1 to TRBJ1-1; a possible D gene is TRBD1 (5 bases). This CDR3 has 15 residues. Between the trimmed V and J ends, which lost 3 bases and 1 base, there was a span of 15 bases. Germline CDR1 DFQATT, CDR2 SNEGSKA (reference sequence). The chain's CDR3 is CSARQPGRENTEAFF. CDR3 sequence (DNA): TGCAGTGCTAGGCAACCGGGACGGGAGAACACTGAAGCTTTCTTT.

This clonotype was detected a few times. J is TRBJ2-7 and V is TRBV2; D gene ambiguous. Trimming took off 2 bases at V and 3 bases at J, with 20 bases between the two ends. The CDR3 extends over 17 amino acids. Looked up from germline, CDR1 is SNHLY and CDR2 is FYNNEI. CDR3 amino acids: CASSEPLLSDENYEQYF. The CDR3 region has the DNA TGTGCCAGCAGTGAACCCCTGTTGTCGGACGAAAACTACGAGCAGTACTTC.

This clonotype came up many times. V and J are TRBV11-2 and TRBJ1-1, with 8 bases lining up with TRBD1. The germline V gene encodes CDR1 SGHAT and CDR2 FQNNGV. J lost 4 bases, V lost 5 bases, and 3 bases had no gene match. CDR3 length: 13 amino acids. Here the CDR3 reads CASSPDRATEAFF. Here the CDR3 DNA reads TGTGCCAGCAGCCCGGACAGGGCCACTGAAGCTTTCTTT.

The rearrangement joins TRBV19 to TRBJ1-4; 8 positions match TRBD1. This CDR3 comprises 15 residues. Germline V lookup: CDR1 LNHDA, CDR2 SQIVND (reference sequence). V lost 5 bases, J lost 8 bases, and 10 bases stayed unmatched. CDR3 DNA: TGTGCCAGTAGTTCTATCCAGGGGGCACAGGAAAAACTGTTTTTT. Its translation: CASSSIQGAQEKLFF.

This clonotype was picked up many times. The chain joins TRBV12-3 or TRBV12-4 to TRBJ1-5; D is perhaps TRBD1 (5 bases). V was pared by 5 bases and J by 4 bases, with 15 bases between. The CDR3 has 15 residues. The CDR3, as DNA: TGTGCCAGCAGTCCCTTGGGACGGGGAAATCAGCCCCAGCATTTT. This encodes CASSPLGRGNQPQHF.

This clonotype was picked up a small number of times. The genes are TRBV6-5 and TRBJ1-1, with D tentatively TRBD1 (5 bases). Germline V lookup: CDR1 MNHEY, CDR2 SVGAGI. CDR3 length equals 13 residues. Trimming cost V 3 bases and J 11 bases, with 16 bases left between them. The CDR3: CASSYFFQGSAFF. CDR3 bases: TGTGCCAGCAGTTATTTCTTTCAGGGTAGCGCTTTCTTT.

V gene TRBV3-1 combines with J gene TRBJ2-3; D not certain. There are 15 residues in the CDR3. V lost 2 bases, J lost 5 bases, and 14 bases lay in between. CDR1 and CDR2 from the germline V gene are LGHDT and YNNKEL (reference sequence). The CDR3 nucleotides are TGTGCCAGCAGCCAATCCCAGCGTGGGGTAGATACGCAGTATTTT. It is translated as CASSQSQRGVDTQYF.

This chain connects TRBV12-3 or TRBV12-4 to TRBJ1-1; a possible D gene is TRBD1 (5 bases). This CDR3 is built from 14 residues. The V end lost 3 bases, the J end lost 5 bases, and 13 bases lay between the germline ends. Written as DNA, the CDR3 is TGTGCCAGCAGTTTGGGGCTCGCTATGACTGAAGCTTTCTTT. Its protein product is CASSLGLAMTEAFF.

This clonotype was seen many times. The chain carries TRBV19 and TRBJ1-6, with D tentatively TRBD1 (5 bases). The CDR3 length is 13 residues. V dropped 6 bases and J dropped 10 bases, with 13 bases sitting between them. Germline lookup yields CDR1 LNHDA and CDR2 SQIVND (reference sequence). The CDR3 reads CASRHSQGSPLHF. CDR3 bases: TGTGCCAGTAGACACTCCCAGGGATCACCCCTCCACTTT. The whole variable domain, filled in from reference TRBV19 and TRBJ1-6, reads DGGITQSPKYLFRKEGQNVTLSCEQNLNHDAMYWYRQDPGQGLRLIYYSQIVNDFQKGDIAEGYSVSREKKESFPLTVTSAQKNPTAFYLCASRHSQGSPLHFGNGTRLTVT.

The gene calls are TRBV25-1 and TRBJ1-1; D is unclear. The CDR3 contains 12 residues. Germline V gene sequence: CDR1 MGHDK, CDR2 SYGVNS. With 4 bases removed from V and 1 base from J, the gap between germline ends came to 4 bases. CDR3 amino acids: CASSVANTEAFF. In nucleotides, the CDR3 is TGTGCCAGCAGTGTAGCGAACACTGAAGCTTTCTTT.

This chain links TRBV7-2 with TRBJ2-5; D unclear. This CDR3 is built from 13 residues. Trimming removed 3 bases from V and 1 base from J, with 6 bases in between. The germline CDR1 and CDR2 sequences are SGHTA and FQGNSA. The CDR3, as DNA: TGTGCCAGCAGCTTGGCGCCCCAAGAGACCCAGTACTTC. It is translated as CASSLAPQETQYF.

This clonotype has more than one count but fewer than ten. This chain uses TRBV6-6 with TRBJ1-1; TRBD1 is a possible D gene (5 bases). Germline V lookup: CDR1 MNHNY, CDR2 SVGAGI (reference sequence). Trimming shortened V by 5 bases and J by 3 bases, and 10 bases separated the two germline ends. The CDR3 is made up of 13 amino acids. In DNA form, the CDR3 reads TGTGCCAGCAGTCCGGGACCTGACACTGAAGCTTTCTTT. This sequence encodes CASSPGPDTEAFF.

Only a few counts were recorded for this clonotype. The chain recombines TRBV28 with TRBJ2-4; 8 bases map to TRBD2. With V trimmed by 1 base and J by 13 bases, 3 bases remained unmatched. CDR3 size: 12 residues. Per germline, CDR1 MDHEN and CDR2 SYDVKM. The CDR3 DNA follows: TGTGCCAGCAGTTTATTAGCGGGGAAACAGTACTTC. Protein: CASSLLAGKQYF. The full variable domain, with the rest looked up from reference TRBV28 and TRBJ2-4, is DVKVTQSSRYLVKRTGEKVFLECVQDMDHENMFWYRQDPGLGLRLIYFSYDVKMKEKGDIPEGYSVSREKKERFSLILESASTNQTSMYLCASSLLAGKQYFGAGTRLSVL.

This clonotype was seen many times. The V gene is TRBV20-1, the J gene TRBJ2-1; no clear D gene. V was pared by 2 bases and J by 10 bases, with 12 bases between. The CDR3 has 12 amino acids. Germline V gene lookup returns CDR1 DFQATT and CDR2 SNEGSKA (reference sequence). This chain's CDR3 is CSARRSSGEQFF. CDR3 bases: TGCAGTGCTAGACGGAGTTCGGGCGAGCAGTTCTTC.

This clonotype has only a few counts. The chain recombines TRBV5-4 with TRBJ2-7; 10 bases are shared with TRBD1. The CDR3 is 16 residues long. In germline, CDR1 is SGHNT, CDR2 YYREEE (reference sequence). Losses at the gene ends were 4 bases for V and 4 bases for J; bases not matched to a gene: 11. CDR3 sequence: CASSPEEGTGVYEQYF. CDR3 DNA: TGTGCCAGCAGCCCCGAGGAAGGGACAGGGGTTTACGAGCAGTACTTC.

This chain links TRBV20-1 with TRBJ2-3; TRBD1 agrees at 8 bases. Unmatched junction bases numbered 4, after V lost 3 bases and J lost 2 bases. CDR1 DFQATT and CDR2 SNEGSKA come from the germline V gene (reference sequence). The length of the CDR3 is 14 residues. Here the CDR3 DNA reads TGCAGTGCTAGGCGGACAGGGTCCACAGATACGCAGTATTTT. Translating it yields CSARRTGSTDTQYF.

This clonotype is judged medium-sized. The genes are TRBV29-1 and TRBJ1-5, with unresolved D. The germline V and J ends were trimmed by 4 bases and 3 bases, with 7 bases remaining between them. The CDR3 is 12 amino acids. Looked up from germline, CDR1 is SQVTM and CDR2 is ANQGSEA. The CDR3 reads CSVVADNQPQHF. The CDR3 DNA sequence: TGCAGCGTTGTGGCAGACAATCAGCCCCAGCATTTT.

This clonotype was seen a handful of times. The V and J genes are TRBV6-1 and TRBJ2-7; no firm D call. Trimming cost V 6 bases and J 3 bases, with 12 bases left between them. The germline CDR1 and CDR2 sequences are MNHNS and SASEGT. This CDR3 spans 13 amino acids. The CDR3: CASRASFFYEQYF. CDR3 sequence (DNA): TGTGCCAGCAGGGCGTCCTTTTTCTACGAGCAGTACTTC.

This clonotype turned up a few times. This sequence joins TRBV7-2 and TRBJ2-3; D remains ambiguous. V lost 5 bases and J 2 bases, leaving 8 bases between the germline ends. This CDR3 has 13 residues. CDR1 SGHTA and CDR2 FQGNSA come from the germline V gene. DNA for the CDR3: TGTGCCAGCAGCGTACCGGCCACAGATACGCAGTATTTT. Residues: CASSVPATDTQYF.

This clonotype was counted a single time. This chain links TRBV6-2 or TRBV6-3 with TRBJ2-2; D perhaps matches TRBD2 (5 bases). CDR1 and CDR2 (germline): MNHEY, SVGEGT. The germline V and J ends were trimmed by 7 bases and 1 base, with 10 bases remaining between them. The CDR3 loop spans 14 amino acids. The CDR3 DNA follows: TGTGCCAGCAAGAACGGAGGGAACACCGGGGAGCTGTTTTTT. Its translation: CASKNGGNTGELFF.